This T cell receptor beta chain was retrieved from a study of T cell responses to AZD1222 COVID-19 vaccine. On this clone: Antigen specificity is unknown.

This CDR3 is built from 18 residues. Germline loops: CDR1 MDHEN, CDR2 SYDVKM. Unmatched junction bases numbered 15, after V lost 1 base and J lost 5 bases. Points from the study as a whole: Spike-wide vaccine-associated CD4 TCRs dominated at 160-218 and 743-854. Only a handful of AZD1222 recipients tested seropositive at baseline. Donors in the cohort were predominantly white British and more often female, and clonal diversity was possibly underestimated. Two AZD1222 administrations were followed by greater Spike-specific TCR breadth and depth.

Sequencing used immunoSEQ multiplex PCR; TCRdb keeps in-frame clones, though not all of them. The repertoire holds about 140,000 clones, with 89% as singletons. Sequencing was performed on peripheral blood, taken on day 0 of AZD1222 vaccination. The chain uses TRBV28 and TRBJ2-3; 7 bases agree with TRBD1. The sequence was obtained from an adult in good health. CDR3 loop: CASSLLGFNTGAGDTQYF. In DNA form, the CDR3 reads TGTGCCAGCAGTTTATTGGGATTCAATACAGGGGCGGGAGATACGCAGTATTTT.